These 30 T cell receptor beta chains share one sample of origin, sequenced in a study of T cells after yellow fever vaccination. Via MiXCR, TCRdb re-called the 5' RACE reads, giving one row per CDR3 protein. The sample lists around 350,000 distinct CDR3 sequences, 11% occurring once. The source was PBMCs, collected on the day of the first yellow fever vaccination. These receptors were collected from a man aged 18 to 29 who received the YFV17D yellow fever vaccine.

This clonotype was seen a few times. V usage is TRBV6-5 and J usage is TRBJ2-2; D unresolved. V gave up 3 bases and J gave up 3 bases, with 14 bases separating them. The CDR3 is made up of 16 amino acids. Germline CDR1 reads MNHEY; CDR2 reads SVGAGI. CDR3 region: CASSYWASSHTGELFF. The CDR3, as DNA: TGTGCCAGCAGTTATTGGGCTTCATCACACACCGGGGAGCTGTTTTTT.

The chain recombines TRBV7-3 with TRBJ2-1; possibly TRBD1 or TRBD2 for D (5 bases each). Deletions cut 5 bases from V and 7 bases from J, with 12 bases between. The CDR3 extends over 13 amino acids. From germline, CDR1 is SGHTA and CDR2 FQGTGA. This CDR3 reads CASSPGTLNEQFF. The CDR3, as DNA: TGTGCCAGCAGCCCCGGGACCCTAAATGAGCAGTTCTTC.

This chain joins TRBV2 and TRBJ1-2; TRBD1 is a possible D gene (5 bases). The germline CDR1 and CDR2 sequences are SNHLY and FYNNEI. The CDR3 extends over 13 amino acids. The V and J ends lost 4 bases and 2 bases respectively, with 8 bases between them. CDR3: CASSATGNYGYTF. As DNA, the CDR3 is TGTGCCAGCAGTGCAACAGGCAACTATGGCTACACCTTC.

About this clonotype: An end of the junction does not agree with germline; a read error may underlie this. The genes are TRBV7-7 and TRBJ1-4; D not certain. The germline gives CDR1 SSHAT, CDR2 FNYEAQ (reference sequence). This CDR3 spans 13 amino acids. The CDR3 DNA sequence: TGTGCTAGCAGCGCAACAGCGGGCACTGTCTTGTTTTTT. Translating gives CASSATAGTVLFF. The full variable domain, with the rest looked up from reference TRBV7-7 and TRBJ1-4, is GAGVSQSPRYKVTKRGQDVTLRCDPISSHATLYWYQQALGQGPEFLTYFNYEAQPDKSGLPSDRFSAERPEGSISTLTIQRTEQRDSAMYRCASSATAGTVLFFGSGTQLSVL.

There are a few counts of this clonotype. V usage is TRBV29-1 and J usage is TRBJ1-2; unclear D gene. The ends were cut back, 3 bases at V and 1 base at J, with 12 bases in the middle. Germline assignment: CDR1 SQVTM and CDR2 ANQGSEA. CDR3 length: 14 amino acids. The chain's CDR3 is CSVDLSQSNYGYTF. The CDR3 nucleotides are TGCAGCGTTGACCTTTCCCAGAGTAACTATGGCTACACCTTC.

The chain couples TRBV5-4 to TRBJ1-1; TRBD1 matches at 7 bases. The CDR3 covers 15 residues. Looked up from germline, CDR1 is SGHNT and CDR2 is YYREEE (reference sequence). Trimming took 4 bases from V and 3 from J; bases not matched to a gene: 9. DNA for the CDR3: TGTGCCAGCAGCCAGCAGGGGGAAATGGACACTGAAGCTTTCTTT. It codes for CASSQQGEMDTEAFF. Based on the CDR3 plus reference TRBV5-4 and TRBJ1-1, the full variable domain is ETGVTQSPTHLIKTRGQQVTLRCSSQSGHNTVSWYQQALGQGPQFIFQYYREEENGRGNFPPRFSGLQFPNYSSELNVNALELDDSALYLCASSQQGEMDTEAFFGQGTRLTVV.

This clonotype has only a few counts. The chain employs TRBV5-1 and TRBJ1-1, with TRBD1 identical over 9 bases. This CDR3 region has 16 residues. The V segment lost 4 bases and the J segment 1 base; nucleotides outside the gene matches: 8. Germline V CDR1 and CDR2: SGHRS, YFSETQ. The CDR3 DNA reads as TGCGCCAGCAGCGCGGGACAGGGCGAGAAGAACACTGAAGCTTTCTTT. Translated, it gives CASSAGQGEKNTEAFF.

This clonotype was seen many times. CDR3 region: CSVASTGQGARLYEQYF. DNA of the CDR3: TGCAGCGTTGCGTCCACGGGACAGGGGGCTAGACTCTACGAGCAGTACTTC. The gene calls are TRBV29-1 and TRBJ2-7, with TRBD1 identical over 12 bases. The V segment lost 4 bases and the J segment 3 bases; nucleotides outside the gene matches: 13. Germline CDR1 and CDR2: SQVTM and ANQGSEA. The CDR3 length is 17 residues.

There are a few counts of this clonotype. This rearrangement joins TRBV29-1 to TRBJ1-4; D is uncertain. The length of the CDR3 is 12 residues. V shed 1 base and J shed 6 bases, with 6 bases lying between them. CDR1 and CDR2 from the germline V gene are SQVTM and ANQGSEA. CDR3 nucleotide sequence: TGCAGCGTTGAAGGGAGGGATGAAAAACTGTTTTTT. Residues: CSVEGRDEKLFF. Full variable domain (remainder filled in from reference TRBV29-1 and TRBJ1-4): SAVISQKPSRDICQRGTSLTIQCQVDSQVTMMFWYRQQPGQSLTLIATANQGSEATYESGFVIDKFPISRPNLTFSTLTVSNMSPEDSSIYLCSVEGRDEKLFFGSGTQLSVL.

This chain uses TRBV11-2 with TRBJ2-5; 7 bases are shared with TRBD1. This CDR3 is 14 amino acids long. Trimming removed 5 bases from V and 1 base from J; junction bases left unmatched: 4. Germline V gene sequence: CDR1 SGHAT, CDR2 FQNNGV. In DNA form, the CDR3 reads TGTGCCAGCAGCGCAAGGGACAGCCAAGAGACCCAGTACTTC. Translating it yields CASSARDSQETQYF.

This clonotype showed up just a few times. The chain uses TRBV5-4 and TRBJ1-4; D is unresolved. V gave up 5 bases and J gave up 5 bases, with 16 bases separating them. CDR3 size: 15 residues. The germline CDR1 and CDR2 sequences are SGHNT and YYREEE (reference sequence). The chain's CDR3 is CASSWASAGNEKLFF. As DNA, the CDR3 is TGTGCCAGCAGTTGGGCCTCCGCGGGGAATGAAAAACTGTTTTTT.

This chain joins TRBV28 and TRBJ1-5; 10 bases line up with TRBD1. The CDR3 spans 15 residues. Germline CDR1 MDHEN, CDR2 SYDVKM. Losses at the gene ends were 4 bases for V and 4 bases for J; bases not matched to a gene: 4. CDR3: CASSSSGQGNQPQHF. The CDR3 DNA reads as TGTGCCAGCAGTTCCTCGGGACAGGGGAATCAGCCCCAGCATTTT.

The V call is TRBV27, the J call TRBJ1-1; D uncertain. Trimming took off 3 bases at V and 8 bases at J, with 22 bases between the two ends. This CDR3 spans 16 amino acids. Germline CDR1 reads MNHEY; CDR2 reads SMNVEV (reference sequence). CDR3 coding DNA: TGTGCCAGCAGTTTTCTACCCGGCGGTCCGGCAACGGAAGCTTTCTTT. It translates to CASSFLPGGPATEAFF.

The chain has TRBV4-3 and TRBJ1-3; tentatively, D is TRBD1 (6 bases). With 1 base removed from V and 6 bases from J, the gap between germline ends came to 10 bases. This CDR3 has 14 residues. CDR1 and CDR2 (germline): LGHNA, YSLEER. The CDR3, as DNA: TGCGCCAGCAGCCAAGCGCACAGGGTAAACACCATATATTTT. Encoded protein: CASSQAHRVNTIYF.

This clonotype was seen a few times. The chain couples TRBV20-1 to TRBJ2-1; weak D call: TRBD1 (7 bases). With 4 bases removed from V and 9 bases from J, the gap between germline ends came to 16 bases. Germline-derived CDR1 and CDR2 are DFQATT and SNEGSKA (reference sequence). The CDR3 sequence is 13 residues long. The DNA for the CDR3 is TGCAGTGCTAATGGCAGGGGGACTGTTGAGCAGTTCTTC. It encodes CSANGRGTVEQFF.

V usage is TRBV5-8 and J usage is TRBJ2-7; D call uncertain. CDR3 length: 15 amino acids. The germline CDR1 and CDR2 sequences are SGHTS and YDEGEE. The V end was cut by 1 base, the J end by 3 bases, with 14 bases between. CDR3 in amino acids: CASSLQEYSVYEQYV. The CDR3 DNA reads TGTGCCAGCAGCTTGCAAGAGTACAGCGTCTACGAGCAGTACGTC.

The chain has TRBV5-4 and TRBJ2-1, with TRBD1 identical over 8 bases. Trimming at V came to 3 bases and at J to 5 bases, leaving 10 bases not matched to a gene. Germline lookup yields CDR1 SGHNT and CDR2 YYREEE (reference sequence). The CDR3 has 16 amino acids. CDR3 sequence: CASSWGRGQGHNEQFF. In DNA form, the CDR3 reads TGTGCCAGCAGCTGGGGCCGAGGACAGGGACACAATGAGCAGTTCTTC.

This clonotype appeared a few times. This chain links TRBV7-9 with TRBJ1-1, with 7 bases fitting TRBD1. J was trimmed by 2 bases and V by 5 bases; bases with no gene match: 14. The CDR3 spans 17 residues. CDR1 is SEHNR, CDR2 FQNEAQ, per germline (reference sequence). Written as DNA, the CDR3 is TGTGCCAGCAGCCTCTGGCCGGGACAGAATCTAAACACTGAAGCTTTCTTT. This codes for CASSLWPGQNLNTEAFF.

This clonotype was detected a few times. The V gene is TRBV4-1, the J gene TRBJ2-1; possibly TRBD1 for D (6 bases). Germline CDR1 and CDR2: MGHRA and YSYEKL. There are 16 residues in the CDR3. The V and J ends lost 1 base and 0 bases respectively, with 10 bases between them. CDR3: CASSQGMTGSYNEQFF. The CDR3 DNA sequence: TGCGCCAGCAGCCAAGGTATGACAGGCTCCTACAATGAGCAGTTCTTC.

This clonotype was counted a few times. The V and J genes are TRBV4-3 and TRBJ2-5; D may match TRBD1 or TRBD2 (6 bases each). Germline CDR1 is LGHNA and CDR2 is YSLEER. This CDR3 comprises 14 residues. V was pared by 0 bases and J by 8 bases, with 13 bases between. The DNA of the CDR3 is TGCGCCAGCAGCCAAGAAACCCTCGGGGGCACCCAGTACTTC. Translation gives CASSQETLGGTQYF.

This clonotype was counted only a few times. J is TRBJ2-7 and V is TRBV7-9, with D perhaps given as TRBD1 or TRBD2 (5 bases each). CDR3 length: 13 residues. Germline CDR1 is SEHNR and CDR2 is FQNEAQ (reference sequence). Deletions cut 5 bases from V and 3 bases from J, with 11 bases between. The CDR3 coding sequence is TGTGCCAGCAGCCCACGGGGCTTCTACGAGCAGTACTTC. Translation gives CASSPRGFYEQYF.

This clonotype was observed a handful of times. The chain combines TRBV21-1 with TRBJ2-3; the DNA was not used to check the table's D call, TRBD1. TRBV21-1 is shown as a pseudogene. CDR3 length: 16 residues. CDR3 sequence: CASRNETGGVTDTQYF. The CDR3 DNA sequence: TGTGCCAGCAGGAACGAAACAGGGGGCGTCACAGATACGCAGTATTTT.

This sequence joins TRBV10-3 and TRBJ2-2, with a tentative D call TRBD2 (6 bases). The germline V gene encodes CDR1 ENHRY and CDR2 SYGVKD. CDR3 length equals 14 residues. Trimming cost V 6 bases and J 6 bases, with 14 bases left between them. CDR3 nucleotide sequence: TGTGCCATCAGGGCCAGGAGGGGCGCCGGGGAGCTGTTTTTT. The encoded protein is CAIRARRGAGELFF.

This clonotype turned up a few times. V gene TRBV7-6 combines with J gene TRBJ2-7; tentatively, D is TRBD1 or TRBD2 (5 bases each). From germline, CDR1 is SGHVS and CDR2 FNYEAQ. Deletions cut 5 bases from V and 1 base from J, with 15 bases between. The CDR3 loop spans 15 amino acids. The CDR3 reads CASSSYGAFSYEQYF. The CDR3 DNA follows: TGTGCCAGCAGCAGCTACGGGGCCTTTTCCTACGAGCAGTACTTC.

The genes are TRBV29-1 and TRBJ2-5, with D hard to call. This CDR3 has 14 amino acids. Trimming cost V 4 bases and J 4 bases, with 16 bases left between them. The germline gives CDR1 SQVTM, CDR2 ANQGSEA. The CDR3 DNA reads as TGCAGCGTTGCCCCCGGAGTTACGGCAGAGACCCAGTACTTC. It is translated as CSVAPGVTAETQYF. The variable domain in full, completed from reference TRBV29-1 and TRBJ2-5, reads SAVISQKPSRDICQRGTSLTIQCQVDSQVTMMFWYRQQPGQSLTLIATANQGSEATYESGFVIDKFPISRPNLTFSTLTVSNMSPEDSSIYLCSVAPGVTAETQYFGPGTRLLVL.

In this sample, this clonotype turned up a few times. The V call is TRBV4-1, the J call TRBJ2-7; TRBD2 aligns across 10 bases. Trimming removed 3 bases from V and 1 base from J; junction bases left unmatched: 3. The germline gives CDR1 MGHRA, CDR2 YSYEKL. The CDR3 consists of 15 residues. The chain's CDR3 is CASSQTSGRSYEQYV. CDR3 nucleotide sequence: TGCGCCAGCAGCCAGACTAGCGGGCGATCCTACGAGCAGTACGTC.

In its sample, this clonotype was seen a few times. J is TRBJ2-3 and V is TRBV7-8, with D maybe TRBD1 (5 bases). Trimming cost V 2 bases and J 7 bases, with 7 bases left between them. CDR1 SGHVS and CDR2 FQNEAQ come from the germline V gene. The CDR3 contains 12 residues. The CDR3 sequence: CASSLTGNTQYF. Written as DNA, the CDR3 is TGTGCCAGCAGCTTAACAGGAAATACGCAGTATTTT.

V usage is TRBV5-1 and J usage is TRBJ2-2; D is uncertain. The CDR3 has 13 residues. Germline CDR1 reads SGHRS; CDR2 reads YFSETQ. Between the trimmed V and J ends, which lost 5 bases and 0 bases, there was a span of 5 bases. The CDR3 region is CASSRPNTGELFF. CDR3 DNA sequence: TGCGCCAGCAGTAGACCGAACACCGGGGAGCTGTTTTTT.

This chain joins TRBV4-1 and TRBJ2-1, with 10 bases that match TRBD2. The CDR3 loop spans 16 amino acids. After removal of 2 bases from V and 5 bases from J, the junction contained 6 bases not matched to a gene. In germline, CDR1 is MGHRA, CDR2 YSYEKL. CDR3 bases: TGCGCCAGCAGCCAATGGAGCGGGGGGGTCAACAATGAGCAGTTCTTC. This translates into CASSQWSGGVNNEQFF.

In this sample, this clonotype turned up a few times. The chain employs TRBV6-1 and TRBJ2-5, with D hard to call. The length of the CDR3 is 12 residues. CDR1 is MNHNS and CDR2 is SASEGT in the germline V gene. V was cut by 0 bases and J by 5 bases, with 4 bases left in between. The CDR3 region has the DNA TGTGCCAGCAGTGAAGCGGAGGAGACCCAGTACTTC. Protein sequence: CASSEAEETQYF.